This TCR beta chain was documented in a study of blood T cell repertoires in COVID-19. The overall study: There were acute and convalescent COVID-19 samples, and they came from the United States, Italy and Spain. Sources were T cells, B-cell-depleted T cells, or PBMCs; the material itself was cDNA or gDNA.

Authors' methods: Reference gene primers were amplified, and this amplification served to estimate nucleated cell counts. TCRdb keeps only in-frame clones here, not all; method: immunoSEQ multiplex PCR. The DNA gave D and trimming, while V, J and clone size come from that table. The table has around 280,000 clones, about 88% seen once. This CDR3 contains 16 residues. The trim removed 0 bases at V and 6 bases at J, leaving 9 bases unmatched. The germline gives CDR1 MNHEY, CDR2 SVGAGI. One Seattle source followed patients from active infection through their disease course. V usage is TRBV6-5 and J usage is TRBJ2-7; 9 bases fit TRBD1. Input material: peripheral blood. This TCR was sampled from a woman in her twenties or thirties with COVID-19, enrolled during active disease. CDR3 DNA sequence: TGTGCCAGCAGTTACTCTTTCTCGGGACAGGGAGGCGAGCAGTACTTC. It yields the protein CASSYSFSGQGGEQYF.